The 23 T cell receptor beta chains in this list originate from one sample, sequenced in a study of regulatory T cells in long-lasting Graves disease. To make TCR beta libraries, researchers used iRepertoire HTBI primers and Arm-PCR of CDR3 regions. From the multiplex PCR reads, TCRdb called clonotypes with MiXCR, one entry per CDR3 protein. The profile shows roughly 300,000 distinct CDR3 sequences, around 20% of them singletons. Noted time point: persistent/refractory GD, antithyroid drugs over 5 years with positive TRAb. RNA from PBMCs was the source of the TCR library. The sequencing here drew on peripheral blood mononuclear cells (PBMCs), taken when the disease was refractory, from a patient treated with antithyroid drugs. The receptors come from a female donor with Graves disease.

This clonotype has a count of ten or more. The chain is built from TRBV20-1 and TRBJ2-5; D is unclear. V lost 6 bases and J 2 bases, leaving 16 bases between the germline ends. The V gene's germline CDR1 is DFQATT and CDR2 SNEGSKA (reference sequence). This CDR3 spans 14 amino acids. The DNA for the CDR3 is TGCAGTGCGCGACCGGCCGGAGATCAAGAGACCCAGTACTTC. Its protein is CSARPAGDQETQYF.

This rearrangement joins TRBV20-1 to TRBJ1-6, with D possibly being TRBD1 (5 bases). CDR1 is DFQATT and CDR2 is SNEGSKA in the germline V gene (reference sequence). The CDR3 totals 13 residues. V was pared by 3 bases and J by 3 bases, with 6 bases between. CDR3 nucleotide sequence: TGCAGTGCTAGCAGGGACTATAATTCACCCCTCCACTTT. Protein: CSASRDYNSPLHF.

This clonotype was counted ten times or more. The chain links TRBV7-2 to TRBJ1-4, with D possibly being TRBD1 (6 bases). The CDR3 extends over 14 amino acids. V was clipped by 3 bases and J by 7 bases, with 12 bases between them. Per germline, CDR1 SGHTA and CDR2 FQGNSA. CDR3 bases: TGTGCCAGCAGCTTGGTCGGGGGCGGTGAAAAACTGTTTTTT. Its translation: CASSLVGGGEKLFF.

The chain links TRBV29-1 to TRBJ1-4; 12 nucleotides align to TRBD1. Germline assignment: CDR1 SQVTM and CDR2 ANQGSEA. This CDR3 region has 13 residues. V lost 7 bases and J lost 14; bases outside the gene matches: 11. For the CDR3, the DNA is TGCAGCGCCACCGGGACAGGGGGCGGAGGTCTGTTTTTT. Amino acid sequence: CSATGTGGGGLFF. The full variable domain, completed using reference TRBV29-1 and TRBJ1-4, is SAVISQKPSRDICQRGTSLTIQCQVDSQVTMMFWYRQQPGQSLTLIATANQGSEATYESGFVIDKFPISRPNLTFSTLTVSNMSPEDSSIYLCSATGTGGGGLFFGSGTQLSVL.

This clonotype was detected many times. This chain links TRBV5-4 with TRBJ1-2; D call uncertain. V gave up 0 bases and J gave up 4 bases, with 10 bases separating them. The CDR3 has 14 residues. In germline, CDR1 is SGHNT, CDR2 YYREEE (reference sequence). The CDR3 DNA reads TGTGCCAGCAGCTTGGGCCCATCCAGCTATGGCTACACCTTC. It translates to CASSLGPSSYGYTF.

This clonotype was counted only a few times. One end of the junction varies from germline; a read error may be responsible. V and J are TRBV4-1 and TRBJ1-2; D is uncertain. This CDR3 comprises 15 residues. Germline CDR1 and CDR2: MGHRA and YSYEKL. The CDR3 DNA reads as TGTGCCAGCAGCCTCCCCGAGGCAGGCCGCTATGGCTACACCTTC. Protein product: CASSLPEAGRYGYTF.

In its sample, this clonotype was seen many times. CDR3 nucleotide sequence: TGTGCCAGCAGCTTCCGGGACGGACAACAAGAGACCCAGTACTTC. It encodes CASSFRDGQQETQYF. The J gene is TRBJ2-5, the V gene TRBV11-2; D possibly matches TRBD1 or TRBD2 (5 bases each). V was clipped by 3 bases and J by 2 bases, with 13 bases between them. Germline V gene data show CDR1 as SGHAT and CDR2 as FQNNGV. This CDR3 contains 15 residues. The full variable domain, completed using reference TRBV11-2 and TRBJ2-5, is EAGVAQSPRYKIIEKRQSVAFWCNPISGHATLYWYQQILGQGPKLLIQFQNNGVVDDSQLPKDRFSAERLKGVDSTLKIQPAKLEDSAVYLCASSFRDGQQETQYFGPGTRLLVL.

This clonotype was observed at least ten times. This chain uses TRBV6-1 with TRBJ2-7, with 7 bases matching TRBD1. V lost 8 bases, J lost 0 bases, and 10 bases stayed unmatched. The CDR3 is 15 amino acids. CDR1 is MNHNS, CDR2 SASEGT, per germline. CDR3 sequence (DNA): TGTGCCAGCCAAAAGGGGGACAGAATCTCCTACGAGCAGTACTTC. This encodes CASQKGDRISYEQYF.

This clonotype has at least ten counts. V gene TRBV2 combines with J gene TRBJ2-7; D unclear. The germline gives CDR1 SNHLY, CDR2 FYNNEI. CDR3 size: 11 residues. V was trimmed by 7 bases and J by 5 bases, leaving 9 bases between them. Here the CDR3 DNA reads TGTGCCAGCAAAAACTGGGACGAGCAGTACTTC. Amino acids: CASKNWDEQYF.

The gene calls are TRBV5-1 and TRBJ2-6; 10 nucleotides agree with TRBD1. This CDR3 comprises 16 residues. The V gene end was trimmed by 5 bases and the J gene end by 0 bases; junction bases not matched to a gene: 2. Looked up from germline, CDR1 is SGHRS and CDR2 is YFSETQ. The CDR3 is CASSRTGGSGANVLTF. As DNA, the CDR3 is TGCGCCAGCAGTAGGACAGGGGGCTCTGGGGCCAACGTCCTGACTTTC.

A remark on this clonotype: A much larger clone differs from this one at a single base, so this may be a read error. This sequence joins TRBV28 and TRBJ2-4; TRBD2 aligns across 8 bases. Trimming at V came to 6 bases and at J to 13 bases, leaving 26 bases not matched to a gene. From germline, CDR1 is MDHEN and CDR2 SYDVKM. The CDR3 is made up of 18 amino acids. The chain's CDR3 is CASSPSTTSLAAGLAQYF. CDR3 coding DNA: TGTGCCAGCAGCCCTTCAACGACTTCACTAGCGGCGGGGTTGGCCCAGTACTTC.

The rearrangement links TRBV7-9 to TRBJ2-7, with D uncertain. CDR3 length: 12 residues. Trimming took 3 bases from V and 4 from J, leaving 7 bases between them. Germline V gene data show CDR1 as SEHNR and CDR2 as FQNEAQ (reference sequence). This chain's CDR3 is CASSFVGYEQYF. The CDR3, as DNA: TGTGCCAGCAGCTTCGTCGGTTACGAGCAGTACTTC.

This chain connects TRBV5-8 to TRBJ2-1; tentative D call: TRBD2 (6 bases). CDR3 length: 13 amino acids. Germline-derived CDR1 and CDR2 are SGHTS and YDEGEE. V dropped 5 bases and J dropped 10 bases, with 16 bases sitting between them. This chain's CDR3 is CASRPTSFREQFF. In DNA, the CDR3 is TGTGCCAGCAGACCGACTAGTTTCAGGGAGCAGTTCTTC.

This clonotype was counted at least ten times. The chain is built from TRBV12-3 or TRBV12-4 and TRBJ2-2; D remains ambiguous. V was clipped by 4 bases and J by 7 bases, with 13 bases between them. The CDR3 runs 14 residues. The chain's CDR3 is CASSWSRRSGELFF. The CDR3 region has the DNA TGTGCCAGCAGTTGGTCTAGGAGAAGCGGGGAGCTGTTTTTT.

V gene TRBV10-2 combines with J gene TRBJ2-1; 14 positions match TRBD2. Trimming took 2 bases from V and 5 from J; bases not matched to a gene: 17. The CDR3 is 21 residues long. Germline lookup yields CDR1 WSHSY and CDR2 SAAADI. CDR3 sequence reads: CASSERVSGTSGRIGDNEQFF. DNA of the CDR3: TGCGCCAGCAGTGAGAGGGTCAGTGGGACTAGCGGGAGAATTGGGGACAATGAGCAGTTCTTC.

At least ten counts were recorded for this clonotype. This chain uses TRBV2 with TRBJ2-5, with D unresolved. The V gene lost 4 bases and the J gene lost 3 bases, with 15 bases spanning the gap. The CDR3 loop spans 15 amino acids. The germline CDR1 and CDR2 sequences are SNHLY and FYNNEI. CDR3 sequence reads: CASSGSRLIEETQYF. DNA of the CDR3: TGTGCCAGCAGTGGGTCACGGCTGATCGAAGAGACCCAGTACTTC.

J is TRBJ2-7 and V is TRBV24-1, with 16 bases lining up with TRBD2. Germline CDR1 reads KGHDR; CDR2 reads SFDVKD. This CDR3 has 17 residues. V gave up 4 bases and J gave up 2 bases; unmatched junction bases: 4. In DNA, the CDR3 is TGTGCCACCAGTGACCCGGGACTAGCGGGAGGGCCCTACGAGCAGTACTTC. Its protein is CATSDPGLAGGPYEQYF.

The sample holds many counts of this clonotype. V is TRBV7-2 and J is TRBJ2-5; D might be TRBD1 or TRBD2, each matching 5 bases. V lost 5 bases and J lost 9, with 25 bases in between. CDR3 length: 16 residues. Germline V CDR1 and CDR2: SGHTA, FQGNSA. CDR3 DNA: TGTGCCAGCAGCCCTTCCACCGGGGCGGCTACCAGACCCCAGTACTTC. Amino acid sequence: CASSPSTGAATRPQYF.

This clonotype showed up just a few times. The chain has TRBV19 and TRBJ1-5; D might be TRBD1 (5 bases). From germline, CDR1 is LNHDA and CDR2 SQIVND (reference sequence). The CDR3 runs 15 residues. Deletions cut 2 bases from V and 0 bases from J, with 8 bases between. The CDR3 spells CASSIIGDSNQPQHF. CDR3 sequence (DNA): TGTGCCAGTAGTATAATAGGGGATAGCAATCAGCCCCAGCATTTT.

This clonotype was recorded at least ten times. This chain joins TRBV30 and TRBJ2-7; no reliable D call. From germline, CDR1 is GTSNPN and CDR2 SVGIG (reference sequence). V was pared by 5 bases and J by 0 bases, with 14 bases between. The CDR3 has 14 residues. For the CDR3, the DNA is TGTGCCTGGGGAAGAGCCGGCCGCTCCTACGAGCAGTACTTC. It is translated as CAWGRAGRSYEQYF.

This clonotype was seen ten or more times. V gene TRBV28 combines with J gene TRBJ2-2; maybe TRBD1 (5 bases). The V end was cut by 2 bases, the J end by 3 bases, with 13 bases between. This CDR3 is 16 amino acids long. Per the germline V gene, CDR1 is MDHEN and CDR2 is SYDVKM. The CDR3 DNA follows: TGTGCCAGCAGTTTACGCGGCGACAGATACACCGGGGAGCTGTTTTTT. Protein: CASSLRGDRYTGELFF.

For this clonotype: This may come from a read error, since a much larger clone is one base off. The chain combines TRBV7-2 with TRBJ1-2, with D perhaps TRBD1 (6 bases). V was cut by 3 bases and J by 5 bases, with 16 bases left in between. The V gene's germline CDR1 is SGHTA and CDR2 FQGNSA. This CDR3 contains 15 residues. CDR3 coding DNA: TGTGCCAGCAGCTTCCCTCTAGGGGGGACGTATGGCTACACCTTC. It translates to CASSFPLGGTYGYTF.

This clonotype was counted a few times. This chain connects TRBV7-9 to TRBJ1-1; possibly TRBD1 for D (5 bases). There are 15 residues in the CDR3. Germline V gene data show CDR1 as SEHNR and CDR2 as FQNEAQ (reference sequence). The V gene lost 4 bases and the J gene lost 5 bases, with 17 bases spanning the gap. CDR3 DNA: TGTGCCAGCAGCTCCAACCTATACCAGGGAACTGAAGCTTTCTTT. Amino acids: CASSSNLYQGTEAFF. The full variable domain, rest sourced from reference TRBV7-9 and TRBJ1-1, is DTGVSQNPRHKITKRGQNVTFRCDPISEHNRLYWYRQTLGQGPEFLTYFQNEAQLEKSRLLSDRFSAERPKGSFSTLEIQRTEQGDSAMYLCASSSNLYQGTEAFFGQGTRLTVV.